This T cell receptor beta chain was obtained from a study of T-cell reconstitution after alpha-beta-depleted transplantation in children. This clonotype was picked up a small number of times. The CDR3 is made up of 15 amino acids. Between the trimmed V and J ends, which lost 2 bases and 0 bases, there was a span of 10 bases. The germline V gene encodes CDR1 DFQATT and CDR2 SNEGSKA (reference sequence). The TCRbeta library was prepared with unique molecular identifiers. TCRdb processed the PCR reads anew with MiXCR; each CDR3 protein has one entry. In the table there are about 540,000 distinct CDR3 sequences, about a sixth of which are singletons.

Sequences were derived from PBMCs from the stem cell graft donor, sampled from the stem cell graft. The TCR was taken from a human donor who donated a stem cell graft to a child with acute lymphoblastic leukemia. The genes are TRBV20-1 and TRBJ2-2, with a tentative D call TRBD2 (5 bases). The CDR3 here is CSARLTGTNTGELFF. Written as DNA, the CDR3 is TGCAGTGCTAGACTCACCGGGACGAACACCGGGGAGCTGTTTTTT.